The TCR beta chain described here comes from a study of T cells after yellow fever vaccination. About this clonotype itself: Its target is unknown.

This CDR3 spans 15 amino acids. Germline V gives CDR1 SGHVS, CDR2 FQNEAQ. The J segment lost 5 bases and the V segment lost 3 bases, leaving 4 bases of the junction unmatched. General study findings and limits: The CD4 compartment and the CD8 compartment contained a small share of clonotypes in common. Sorted repertoires could include abundant contaminating clonotypes from bulk cells.

Synthesis of TCR cDNA relied on 5'RACE template switching, which attached a universal primer site and UMIs. TCRdb recomputed calls from the 5' RACE reads with MiXCR, one row per CDR3 protein. The table records approximately 300,000 distinct CDR3 sequences, around 6.8% of them present only once. The receptor was derived from a young man who received the YFV17D yellow fever vaccine. This chain uses TRBV7-8 with TRBJ2-2; 9 bases fit TRBD1. The sequenced sample was PBMCs, obtained about 49 days after the first yellow fever vaccination. CDR3 loop: CASSFGTGPTGELFF. The CDR3 region has the DNA TGTGCCAGCAGCTTTGGGACAGGGCCGACCGGGGAGCTGTTTTTT.